This TCR beta chain was sequenced during a study of shared clonotypes between healthy human individuals. Trimming removed 4 bases from V and 8 bases from J, with 12 bases in between. CDR1 SGHNT and CDR2 YYREEE come from the germline V gene (reference sequence). The CDR3 contains 13 residues. The sample holds a few counts of this clone. Its matching antigen is unknown. The authors loaded 150 to 250 ng DNA, roughly 33,000 T cell genomes, into sorted-subset replicate PCRs. Here immunoSEQ multiplex PCR was the method, and the copy in TCRdb shows in-frame clones only, minus some. Of 2,100,000 or so clones in the sample, 90% to 96% were seen once. Study-wide findings and caveats: The study sampled only blood, and tissue repertoires likely differ. As a rule, naive subsets had a larger estimated richness than memory subsets. In having few donors, the study represented limited genetic and exposure-history diversity.

The J gene is TRBJ1-4, the V gene TRBV5-4, with D perhaps matching TRBD1 (6 bases). The clonotype comes from a man aged 18 to 35 in good health. Input material: naive CD4+ T cells sorted from blood. Subset denoted: CD45RA+ positively selected. DNA of the CDR3: TGTGCCAGCAGCCCACAGGGTATGGAAAAACTGTTTTTT. Translating it yields CASSPQGMEKLFF.